The T cell receptor beta chain under discussion was sequenced for a study of cytomegalovirus exposure and HLA in healthy donors. General study results and limits: A later analysis linked a missense DCLRE1C variant to TCR beta V- and J-gene trimming.

The PCR used 60 Vbeta and 13 Jbeta primers. The table came from immunoSEQ multiplex PCR; TCRdb's copy has only in-frame clones and leaves some out. The data hold 150,000 to 200,000 clones, with around 85% observed a single time. Concerning this clone itself: What it binds is not known.

The CDR3 consists of 15 residues. Germline V gene lookup returns CDR1 SGHTA and CDR2 FQGNSA. Losses at the gene ends were 5 bases for V and 4 bases for J; bases not matched to a gene: 7. The rearrangement joins TRBV7-2 to TRBJ1-2, with 10 bases identical to TRBD1. The receptor's source is a man in his forties in good health and CMV-seronegative. Sample: PBMCs. The CDR3 nucleotides read TGTGCCAGCAGCACCCCCCGACAGGGGGCCTATGGCTACACCTTC. This translates into CASSTPRQGAYGYTF.